These 7 T cell receptor beta chains came from one sample sequenced in a study of regulatory T cells in long-lasting Graves disease (dated by TCRdb to 2020 to 2022). Libraries were constructed by multiplex PCR. Sequencing was performed on an Illumina HiSeq 4000. iRepertoire HTBI primers and Arm-PCR amplification of CDR3 regions were used to construct TCR beta libraries. TCRdb reran the public reads through fastp at Q25 and MiXCR, keeping productive beta chains. Identical CDR3 protein sequences are pooled into one entry, listed with their most common genes and DNA. For this sample the table gives 400,000 or so distinct CDR3 sequences, of which roughly a quarter were detected only once. The ten largest clones add up to roughly 26% of the sample. According to the study, the label for this sample's time point signals: persistent/refractory GD, antithyroid drugs over 5 years with positive TRAb. For both TCR sequencing and RNA sequencing, RNA was extracted from PBMCs in TRIzol.

The material was peripheral blood mononuclear cells (PBMCs), obtained when the disease was refractory, from a patient treated with antithyroid drugs. The receptor set was obtained from a female donor with Graves disease.

Only a few counts were recorded for this clonotype. The V gene is TRBV25-1, the J gene TRBJ2-7, with D tentatively TRBD1 (6 bases). The CDR3 covers 16 residues. V lost 7 bases, J lost 2 bases, and 21 bases lay in between. The V gene's germline CDR1 is MGHDK and CDR2 SYGVNS. The CDR3 coding sequence is TGTGCCAGCACCACAAATGTGCAGGGGACGACCTACGAGCAGTACTTC. It encodes CASTTNVQGTTYEQYF.

This clonotype was recorded a few times. The CDR3 protein is CAISDPDGLEEAFF. CDR3 bases: TGTGCCATCAGTGACCCGGACGGACTTGAAGAAGCTTTCTTT. This chain links TRBV10-3 with TRBJ1-1, with unresolved D. Trimming removed 3 bases from V and 8 bases from J, with 16 bases in between. CDR1 is ENHRY, CDR2 SYGVKD, per germline. CDR3 length: 14 amino acids.

This clonotype showed up many times. V and J are TRBV7-8 and TRBJ2-7; 7 bases line up with TRBD1. Germline CDR1 SGHVS, CDR2 FQNEAQ. The V segment lost 5 bases and the J segment 4 bases; nucleotides outside the gene matches: 11. This CDR3 region has 15 residues. The DNA for the CDR3 is TGTGCCAGCAGCCGAACCGGGACAGCTAGTTACGAGCAGTACTTC. It is translated as CASSRTGTASYEQYF.

This chain joins TRBV6-1 and TRBJ2-4; D gene uncertain. The CDR3 spans 16 residues. Trimming stripped 6 bases from V and 0 bases from J, with 15 bases between. Germline assignment: CDR1 MNHNS and CDR2 SASEGT. DNA for the CDR3: TGTGCCAGCAGGACGTCGGAGATCCTAGCCAAAAACATTCAGTACTTC. Its protein is CASRTSEILAKNIQYF.

The rearrangement links TRBV4-1 to TRBJ2-7; D call uncertain. Germline assignment: CDR1 MGHRA and CDR2 YSYEKL. The CDR3 covers 13 residues. V was cut by 1 base and J by 4 bases, with 8 bases left in between. The CDR3 here is CASSQAPSYEQYF. CDR3 bases: TGCGCCAGCAGCCAAGCTCCGTCATACGAGCAGTACTTC.

This clonotype was recorded at least ten times. The V and J genes are TRBV28 and TRBJ1-4; TRBD1 agrees at 8 bases. CDR3 size: 17 residues. Germline CDR1 and CDR2: MDHEN and SYDVKM. With 2 bases clipped from V and 3 bases from J, the junction kept 8 bases outside the gene matches. The DNA of the CDR3 is TGTGCCAGCAGTTTAATTTTACAGGACAGGGCTAATGAAAAACTGTTTTTT. This codes for CASSLILQDRANEKLFF. Looking up the rest from reference TRBV28 and TRBJ1-4 gives the full variable domain: DVKVTQSSRYLVKRTGEKVFLECVQDMDHENMFWYRQDPGLGLRLIYFSYDVKMKEKGDIPEGYSVSREKKERFSLILESASTNQTSMYLCASSLILQDRANEKLFFGSGTQLSVL.

The chain links TRBV14 to TRBJ2-1; TRBD2 matches 9 bases. Trimming at V came to 4 bases and at J to 10 bases, leaving 23 bases not matched to a gene. The CDR3 has 19 amino acids. Germline lookup yields CDR1 SGHDN and CDR2 FVKESK. CDR3 in amino acids: CASSPKSGYPGLALLEQFF. CDR3 coding DNA: TGTGCCAGCAGCCCAAAGTCGGGGTATCCGGGACTAGCTCTCCTGGAGCAGTTCTTC.